This T cell receptor (beta chain) is from a study of blood T cells in healthy people across ages. Across the whole study: Template switching retrieved approximately one barcoded beta molecule for each two T cells.

Study results and caveats: Among long-lived donors, naive CD4+ cells were more numerous and diversity higher than in aged donors. A roughly linear age-dependent decrease characterized TCR beta diversity per million T cells.

CDR1 LGHNA and CDR2 YNFKEQ come from the germline V gene. V gave up 0 bases and J gave up 3 bases, with 15 bases separating them. The CDR3 contains 16 residues. Alongside a J-beta primer mix, a sample-barcoded 5' primer served in a second PCR lasting roughly 6 to 11 cycles. CDR3-containing paired-end reads numbering at least 2.5 million came from each sample. TCRdb re-derived calls from the 5' RACE reads in MiXCR, one entry per CDR3 protein. The data contain about a million distinct CDR3 sequences, about 53% of them seen just once; the ten biggest clones take up roughly 23%. To note about this clonotype: Its specificity is not known.

This sequence joins TRBV4-2 and TRBJ2-7; a possible D gene is TRBD1 (5 bases). The sequenced sample was blood. This TCR came from an older woman in good health. The chain's CDR3 is CASSQDRETVNYEQYF. Written as DNA, the CDR3 is TGTGCCAGCAGCCAAGACAGAGAGACAGTAAACTACGAGCAGTACTTC.